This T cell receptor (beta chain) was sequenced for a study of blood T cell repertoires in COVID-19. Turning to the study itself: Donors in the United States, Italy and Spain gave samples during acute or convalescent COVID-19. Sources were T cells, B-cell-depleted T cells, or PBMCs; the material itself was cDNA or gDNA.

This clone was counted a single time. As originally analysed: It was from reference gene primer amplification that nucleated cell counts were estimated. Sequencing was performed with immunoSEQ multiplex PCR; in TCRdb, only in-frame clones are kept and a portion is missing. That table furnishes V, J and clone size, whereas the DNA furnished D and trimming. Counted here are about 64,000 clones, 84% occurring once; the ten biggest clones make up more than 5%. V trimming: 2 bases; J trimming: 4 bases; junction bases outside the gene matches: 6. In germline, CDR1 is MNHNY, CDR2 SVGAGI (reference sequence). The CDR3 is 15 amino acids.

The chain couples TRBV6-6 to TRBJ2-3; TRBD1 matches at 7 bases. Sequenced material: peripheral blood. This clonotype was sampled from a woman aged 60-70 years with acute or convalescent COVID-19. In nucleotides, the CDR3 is TGTGCCAGCAGTTACGAGGGGGCGCGGGCAGATACGCAGTATTTT. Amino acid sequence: CASSYEGARADTQYF.